These 29 T cell receptor beta chains came from one sample sequenced in a study of OX40 agonist ivuxolimab in advanced cancers. Repertoires were generated with immunoSEQ multiplex PCR, while TCRdb's copy carries only in-frame clones and drops some. The table shows around 54,000 clones, with approximately 94% occurring only once. Sequenced material: CD4+ or CD8+ T cells sorted from blood, taken in a trial of the OX40 agonist ivuxolimab. The receptors shown here come from an adult with an advanced solid tumor such as melanoma, head and neck, liver or kidney cancer.

This chain joins TRBV29-1 and TRBJ2-1; 7 bases match TRBD2. The CDR3 sequence is 17 residues long. Germline CDR1 reads SQVTM; CDR2 reads ANQGSEA. V lost 8 bases to trimming and J lost 0 bases; unmatched junction nucleotides: 16. As DNA, the CDR3 is TGCAGCACCCGAGGAGGAGGTGGCGGGGGCTCCTACAATGAGCAGTTCTTC. Its translation is CSTRGGGGGGSYNEQFF.

The rearrangement uses TRBV19 and TRBJ2-1; D unclear. The CDR3 runs 15 residues. Germline lookup yields CDR1 LNHDA and CDR2 SQIVND (reference sequence). V gave up 3 bases and J gave up 8 bases, with 17 bases separating them. The CDR3 spells CASSMTLYGSDEQFF. For the CDR3, the DNA is TGTGCCAGTAGTATGACCCTTTACGGCTCTGATGAGCAGTTCTTC.

The chain has TRBV9 and TRBJ2-3; D gene unclear. CDR1 SGDLS and CDR2 YYNGEE come from the germline V gene. Trimming took off 4 bases at V and 2 bases at J, with 8 bases between the two ends. The CDR3 runs to 13 residues. The CDR3 DNA sequence: TGTGCCAGCAGCCCCCCCAACACAGATACGCAGTATTTT. Its translation: CASSPPNTDTQYF.

This clone appeared once. The rearrangement joins TRBV27 to TRBJ2-1; D tentatively reads TRBD1 or TRBD2 (7 bases each). From germline, CDR1 is MNHEY and CDR2 SMNVEV (reference sequence). With 8 bases removed from V and 5 bases from J, the gap between germline ends came to 16 bases. This CDR3 contains 14 residues. The CDR3 bases are TGTGCCAGCCGCTTGACAGGGAGGGACAATGAGCAGTTCTTC. Residues: CASRLTGRDNEQFF.

The J gene is TRBJ2-7, the V gene TRBV7-9, with 7 bases lining up with TRBD2. The trim removed 7 bases at V and 4 bases at J, leaving 13 bases unmatched. Per the germline V gene, CDR1 is SEHNR and CDR2 is FQNEAQ (reference sequence). The CDR3 sequence is 15 residues long. CDR3 coding DNA: TGTGCCAGCACCCCCCGGGGGGTACTGGCTTACGAGCAGTACTTC. This encodes CASTPRGVLAYEQYF.

The CDR3 reads CASSLEWSGISSTDTQYF. CDR3 bases: TGTGCCAGCAGCTTGGAATGGTCGGGGATCTCTAGCACAGATACGCAGTATTTT. The V and J genes are TRBV5-6 and TRBJ2-3; D is perhaps TRBD2 (5 bases). Germline CDR1 SGHDT, CDR2 YYEEEE. Trimming removed 0 bases at V and 0 bases at J, with 17 bases between. The CDR3 loop spans 18 amino acids.

This chain joins TRBV27 and TRBJ2-2, with 8 bases identical to TRBD1. Germline assignment: CDR1 MNHEY and CDR2 SMNVEV (reference sequence). The V and J ends lost 4 bases and 5 bases, in that order; junction bases with no gene match: 3. This CDR3 spans 14 amino acids. CDR3 sequence reads: CASSYQGATGELFF. The CDR3 nucleotides read TGTGCCAGCAGTTACCAGGGGGCGACCGGGGAGCTGTTTTTT.

The chain has TRBV27 and TRBJ2-1, with D perhaps being TRBD1 or TRBD2 (5 bases each). The CDR3 extends over 14 amino acids. Trimming shortened V by 3 bases and J by 6 bases, and 12 bases separated the two germline ends. CDR1 is MNHEY and CDR2 is SMNVEV in the germline V gene (reference sequence). CDR3 in amino acids: CASSLGPAPNEQFF. The CDR3 DNA is TGTGCCAGCAGTTTGGGACCCGCCCCCAATGAGCAGTTCTTC.

The J gene is TRBJ2-3, the V gene TRBV11-1, with a tentative D call TRBD1 (6 bases). The CDR3 sequence is 14 residues long. V gave up 5 bases and J gave up 7 bases, with 16 bases separating them. CDR1 is SGHAT and CDR2 is FQDESV in the germline V gene (reference sequence). Written as DNA, the CDR3 is TGTGCCAGCAGCCCTCGGACAGTGTCATATACGCAGTATTTT. This sequence encodes CASSPRTVSYTQYF.

This sequence joins TRBV5-1 and TRBJ1-1; no firm D call. The CDR3 is 17 residues long. Trimming took 2 bases from V and 1 from J, leaving 18 bases between them. The germline V gene encodes CDR1 SGHRS and CDR2 YFSETQ. CDR3 amino acids: CASSFLPTQVENTEAFF. The DNA of the CDR3 is TGCGCCAGCAGCTTTCTCCCCACGCAAGTAGAGAACACTGAAGCTTTCTTT. Complete variable domain (other parts from reference TRBV5-1 and TRBJ1-1): KAGVTQTPRYLIKTRGQQVTLSCSPISGHRSVSWYQQTPGQGLQFLFEYFSETQRNKGNFPGRFSGRQFSNSRSEMNVSTLELGDSALYLCASSFLPTQVENTEAFFGQGTRLTVV.

The J gene is TRBJ1-5, the V gene TRBV25-1, with D perhaps TRBD1 (6 bases). The CDR3 covers 14 residues. The ends were cut back, 4 bases at V and 5 bases at J, with 12 bases in the middle. From germline, CDR1 is MGHDK and CDR2 SYGVNS. The CDR3 loop reads CASSAQGEHQPQHF. CDR3 in DNA: TGTGCCAGCAGTGCACAGGGAGAGCATCAGCCCCAGCATTTT.

The V call is TRBV11-1, the J call TRBJ2-2, with 12 bases lining up with TRBD2. The CDR3 totals 15 residues. Germline V gives CDR1 SGHAT, CDR2 FQDESV (reference sequence). The junction had 5 bases not matched to a gene; V was cut back by 4 bases and J by 8 bases. This chain's CDR3 is CASSSGLAGSGELFF. The CDR3 DNA reads as TGTGCCAGCAGCTCCGGACTAGCGGGATCGGGGGAGCTGTTTTTT.

The CDR3: CASRGTGDYNEQFF. CDR3 sequence (DNA): TGTGCCAGCAGAGGGACAGGGGACTACAATGAGCAGTTCTTC. The J gene is TRBJ2-1, the V gene TRBV2; TRBD1 matches at 10 bases. The CDR3 is 14 amino acids. Germline trimming cut 6 bases from V and 3 bases from J; bases unmatched to any gene: 2. Germline V CDR1 and CDR2: SNHLY, FYNNEI.

The V call is TRBV6-5, the J call TRBJ2-7; D not resolved. The germline V gene encodes CDR1 MNHEY and CDR2 SVGAGI. This CDR3 comprises 13 residues. Deletions cut 6 bases from V and 6 bases from J, with 15 bases between. The CDR3 reads CASRTTDVLEQYF. The CDR3 nucleotides read TGTGCCAGCAGGACGACGGACGTCCTCGAGCAGTACTTC.

The genes are TRBV18 and TRBJ1-4, with no clear D. The length of the CDR3 is 15 residues. The germline V and J ends were trimmed by 3 bases and 4 bases, with 12 bases remaining between them. Germline CDR1 KGHSH, CDR2 LQKENI. CDR3 in amino acids: CASSPERDYNEKLFF. The CDR3, as DNA: TGTGCCAGCTCACCCGAGCGGGATTATAATGAAAAACTGTTTTTT.

The rearrangement joins TRBV12-5 to TRBJ2-2; 7 bases agree with TRBD1. Germline assignment: CDR1 LGHNT and CDR2 FRNRAP. V trimming: 0 bases; J trimming: 3 bases; junction bases outside the gene matches: 7. The CDR3 spans 17 residues. The CDR3 loop is CASGLVLGQGDTGELFF. CDR3 bases: TGTGCTAGTGGTTTGGTACTGGGCCAGGGGGACACCGGGGAGCTGTTTTTT.

The rearrangement links TRBV6-1 to TRBJ2-7; possibly TRBD1 for D (5 bases). The germline V gene encodes CDR1 MNHNS and CDR2 SASEGT. CDR3 length equals 11 residues. Trimming removed 6 bases at V and 3 bases at J, with 6 bases between. The chain's CDR3 is CASRGLYEQYF. CDR3 DNA: TGTGCCAGCAGGGGGCTCTACGAGCAGTACTTC.

This clone occurred once. The rearrangement joins TRBV27 to TRBJ2-6; D gene ambiguous. The CDR3 sequence is 16 residues long. CDR1 and CDR2 (germline): MNHEY, SMNVEV (reference sequence). Trimming cost V 2 bases and J 3 bases, with 11 bases left between them. For the CDR3, the DNA is TGTGCCAGCAGTTTACTGGGTGGGGATGGGGCCAACGTCCTGACTTTC. Amino acids: CASSLLGGDGANVLTF.

The table lists this clone with a count of one. V usage is TRBV11-3 and J usage is TRBJ2-5, with 7 bases identical to TRBD1. V shed 5 bases and J 1 base; nucleotides not matched to a gene: 4. Germline V gives CDR1 SGHNT, CDR2 YENEEA. The CDR3 consists of 14 residues. CDR3 sequence reads: CASSDRVIQETQYF. For the CDR3, the DNA is TGTGCCAGCAGCGACAGGGTGATCCAAGAGACCCAGTACTTC.

Only one count was recorded for this clone. The chain links TRBV29-1 to TRBJ2-7; D not resolved. V was shortened by 6 bases and J by 0 bases, with 12 bases between the two germline ends. Germline CDR1 SQVTM, CDR2 ANQGSEA. The CDR3 runs 13 residues. In nucleotides, the CDR3 is TGCAGCGTGCGTCGGCCGGACTCCTACGAGCAGTACTTC. Amino acids: CSVRRPDSYEQYF.

The rearrangement links TRBV7-9 to TRBJ1-3; no clear D gene. The V end was cut by 5 bases, the J end by 5 bases, with 13 bases between. Germline V gene sequence: CDR1 SEHNR, CDR2 FQNEAQ (reference sequence). CDR3 size: 14 residues. CDR3 DNA: TGTGCCAGCAGCCCGACACAGTTCCGAAACACCATATATTTT. Its translation: CASSPTQFRNTIYF.

The V gene is TRBV6-1, the J gene TRBJ2-5, with 7 bases matching TRBD2. After removal of 6 bases from V and 5 bases from J, the junction contained 12 bases not matched to a gene. The CDR3 has 15 amino acids. Germline CDR1 and CDR2: MNHNS and SASEGT. CDR3: CASSPLTLGGETQYF. CDR3 coding DNA: TGTGCCAGCAGCCCCTTGACCCTGGGAGGGGAGACCCAGTACTTC.

The genes are TRBV6-5 and TRBJ2-5, with a weak D call TRBD2 (6 bases). The DNA end is a closer match to TRBJ2-7, so the J assignment may be wrong. The length of the CDR3 is 14 residues. Germline CDR1 is MNHEY and CDR2 is SVGAGI. The CDR3: CASSYSAGRYEQYF. The CDR3 DNA reads as TGTGCCAGCAGTTACTCCGCGGGGAGGTACGAGCAGTACTTC.

The chain uses TRBV7-9 and TRBJ2-2; TRBD2 agrees at 8 bases. CDR1 and CDR2 (germline): SEHNR, FQNEAQ (reference sequence). V shed 5 bases and J 5 bases; nucleotides not matched to a gene: 10. The CDR3 loop spans 16 amino acids. The CDR3 loop reads CASSTTSGGETGELFF. The DNA of the CDR3 is TGTGCCAGCAGCACAACTAGCGGAGGAGAGACCGGGGAGCTGTTTTTT. The full variable domain, its missing parts supplied by reference TRBV7-9 and TRBJ2-2, is DTGVSQNPRHKITKRGQNVTFRCDPISEHNRLYWYRQTLGQGPEFLTYFQNEAQLEKSRLLSDRFSAERPKGSFSTLEIQRTEQGDSAMYLCASSTTSGGETGELFFGEGSRLTVL.

V and J are TRBV5-8 and TRBJ2-7; 9 bases line up with TRBD1. The germline CDR1 and CDR2 sequences are SGHTS and YDEGEE. The J segment lost 3 bases and the V segment lost 4 bases, leaving 8 bases of the junction unmatched. The CDR3 loop spans 15 amino acids. Written as DNA, the CDR3 is TGTGCCAGCAGCCCCCGGACAGGGGCGAACTACGAGCAGTACTTC. Residues: CASSPRTGANYEQYF.

Only one count was recorded for this clone. The V and J genes are TRBV19 and TRBJ2-7; D remains ambiguous. The V and J ends lost 5 bases and 2 bases respectively, with 13 bases between them. Germline CDR1 and CDR2: LNHDA and SQIVND (reference sequence). The CDR3 length is 14 residues. The CDR3 coding sequence is TGTGCCAGTAGTCCGGCGTATCCAGCCTACGAGCAGTACTTC. It is translated as CASSPAYPAYEQYF. Filled out from reference TRBV19 and TRBJ2-7, the complete variable domain reads DGGITQSPKYLFRKEGQNVTLSCEQNLNHDAMYWYRQDPGQGLRLIYYSQIVNDFQKGDIAEGYSVSREKKESFPLTVTSAQKNPTAFYLCASSPAYPAYEQYFGPGTRLTVT.

There are a few counts of this clone. This chain connects TRBV5-8 to TRBJ2-7; D perhaps matches TRBD2 (7 bases). Germline CDR1 is SGHTS and CDR2 is YDEGEE. This CDR3 has 15 residues. The germline V and J ends were trimmed by 4 bases and 6 bases, with 20 bases remaining between them. CDR3 region: CASSLAGAQVGEQYF. The CDR3 coding sequence is TGTGCCAGCAGCCTTGCGGGGGCCCAGGTCGGCGAGCAGTACTTC.

The rearrangement joins TRBV25-1 to TRBJ1-1, with D possibly matching TRBD1 (5 bases). CDR1 and CDR2 from the germline V gene are MGHDK and SYGVNS. This CDR3 has 13 residues. V lost 3 bases and J lost 7, with 12 bases in between. CDR3 amino acids: CASSDLGGFEAFF. CDR3 sequence (DNA): TGTGCCAGCAGTGACCTGGGGGGGTTTGAAGCTTTCTTT.

The CDR3, as DNA: TGTGCCAGCAGCTTAGAAGGACAGTCCTACAATGAGCAGTTCTTC. Residues: CASSLEGQSYNEQFF. The chain joins TRBV11-2 to TRBJ2-1; a possible D gene is TRBD1 (6 bases). V dropped 0 bases and J dropped 1 base, with 7 bases sitting between them. Germline V gives CDR1 SGHAT, CDR2 FQNNGV. This CDR3 is 15 amino acids long.